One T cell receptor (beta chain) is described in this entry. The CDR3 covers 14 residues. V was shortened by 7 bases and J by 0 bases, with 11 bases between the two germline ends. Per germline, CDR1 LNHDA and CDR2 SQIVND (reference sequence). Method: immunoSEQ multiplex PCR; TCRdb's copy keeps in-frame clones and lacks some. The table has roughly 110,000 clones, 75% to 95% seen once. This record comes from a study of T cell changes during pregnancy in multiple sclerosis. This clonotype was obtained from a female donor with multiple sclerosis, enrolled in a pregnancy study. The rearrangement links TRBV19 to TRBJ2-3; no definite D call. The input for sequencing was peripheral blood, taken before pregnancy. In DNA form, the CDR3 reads TGTGCCAGTATGGGCAGGCGAAGCACAGATACGCAGTATTTT. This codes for CASMGRRSTDTQYF.